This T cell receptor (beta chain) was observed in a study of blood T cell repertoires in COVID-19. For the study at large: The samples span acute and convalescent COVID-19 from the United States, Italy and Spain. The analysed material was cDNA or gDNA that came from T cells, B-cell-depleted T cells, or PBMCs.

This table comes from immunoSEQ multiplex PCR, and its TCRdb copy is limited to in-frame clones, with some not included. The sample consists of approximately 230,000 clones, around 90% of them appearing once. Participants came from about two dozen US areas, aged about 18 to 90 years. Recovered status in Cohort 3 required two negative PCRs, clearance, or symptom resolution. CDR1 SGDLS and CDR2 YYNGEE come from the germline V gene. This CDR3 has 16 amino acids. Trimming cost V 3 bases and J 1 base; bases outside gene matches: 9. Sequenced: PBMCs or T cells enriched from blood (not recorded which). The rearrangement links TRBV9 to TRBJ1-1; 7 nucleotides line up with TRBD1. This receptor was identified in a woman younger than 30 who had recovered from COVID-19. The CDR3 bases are TGTGCCAGCAGCGCCCGAGGGGGCGGACAGAACACTGAAGCTTTCTTT. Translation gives CASSARGGGQNTEAFF. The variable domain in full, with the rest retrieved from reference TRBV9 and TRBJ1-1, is DSGVTQTPKHLITATGQRVTLRCSPRSGDLSVYWYQQSLDQGLQFLIQYYNGEERAKGNILERFSAQQFPDLHSELNLSSLELGDSALYFCASSARGGGQNTEAFFGQGTRLTVV.